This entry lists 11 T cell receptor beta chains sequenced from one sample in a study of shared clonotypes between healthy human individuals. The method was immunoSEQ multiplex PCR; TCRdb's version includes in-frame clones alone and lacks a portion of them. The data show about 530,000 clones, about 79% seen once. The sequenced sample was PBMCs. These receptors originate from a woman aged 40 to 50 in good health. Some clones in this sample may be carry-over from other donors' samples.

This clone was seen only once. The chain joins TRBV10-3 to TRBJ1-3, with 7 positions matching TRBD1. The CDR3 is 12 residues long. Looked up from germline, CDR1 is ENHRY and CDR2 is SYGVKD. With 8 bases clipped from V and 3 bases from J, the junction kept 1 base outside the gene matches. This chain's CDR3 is CAIQGVGNTIYF. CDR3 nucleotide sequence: TGTGCCATCCAGGGGGTTGGAAACACCATATATTTT.

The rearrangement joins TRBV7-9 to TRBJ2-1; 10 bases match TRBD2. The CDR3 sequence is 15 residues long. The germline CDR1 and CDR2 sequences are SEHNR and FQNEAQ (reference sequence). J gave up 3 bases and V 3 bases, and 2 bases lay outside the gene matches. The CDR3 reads CASSFRLAGYNEQFF. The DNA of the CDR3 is TGTGCCAGCAGCTTCCGACTAGCGGGCTACAATGAGCAGTTCTTC.

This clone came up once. The CDR3 protein is CASGRARGETQYF. The CDR3, as DNA: TGTGCCAGCGGACGGGCCAGGGGGGAGACCCAGTACTTC. The chain recombines TRBV7-6 with TRBJ2-5, with 7 nucleotides matching TRBD1. The V gene's germline CDR1 is SGHVS and CDR2 FNYEAQ. V shed 8 bases and J 5 bases; nucleotides not matched to a gene: 8. The CDR3 loop spans 13 amino acids.

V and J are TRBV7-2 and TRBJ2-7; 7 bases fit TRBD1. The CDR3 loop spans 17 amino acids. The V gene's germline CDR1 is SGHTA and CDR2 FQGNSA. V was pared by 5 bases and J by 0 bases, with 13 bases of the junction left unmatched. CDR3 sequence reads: CASSVRIPGQSSYEQYF. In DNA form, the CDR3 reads TGTGCCAGCAGCGTACGCATCCCGGGACAGTCCTCCTACGAGCAGTACTTC.

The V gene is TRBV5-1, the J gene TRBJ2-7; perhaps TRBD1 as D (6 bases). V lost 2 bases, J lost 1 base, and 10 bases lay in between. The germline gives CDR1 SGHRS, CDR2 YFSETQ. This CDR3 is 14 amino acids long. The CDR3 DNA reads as TGCGCCAGCAGCTTTGGACAGCGTTCCTACGAGCAGTACTTC. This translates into CASSFGQRSYEQYF.

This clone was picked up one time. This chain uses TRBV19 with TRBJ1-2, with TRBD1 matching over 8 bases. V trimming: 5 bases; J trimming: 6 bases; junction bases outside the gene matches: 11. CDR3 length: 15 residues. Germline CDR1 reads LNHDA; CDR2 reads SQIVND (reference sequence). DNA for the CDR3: TGTGCCAGTAGTCCCTTTGAAGGCAGGGGGCATGGCTACACCTTC. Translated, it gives CASSPFEGRGHGYTF.

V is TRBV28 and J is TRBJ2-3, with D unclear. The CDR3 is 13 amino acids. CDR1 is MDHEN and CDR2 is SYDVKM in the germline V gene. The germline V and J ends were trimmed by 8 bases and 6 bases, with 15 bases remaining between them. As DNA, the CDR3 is TGTGCCAGCCGAGCCGTCTTACCTGATACGCAGTATTTT. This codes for CASRAVLPDTQYF.

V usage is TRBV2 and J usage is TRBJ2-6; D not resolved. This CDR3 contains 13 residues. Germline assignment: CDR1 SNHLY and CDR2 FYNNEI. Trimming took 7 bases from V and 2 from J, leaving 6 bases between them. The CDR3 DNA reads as TGTGCCAGCAAAGAGGCTGGGGCCAACGTCCTGACTTTC. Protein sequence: CASKEAGANVLTF. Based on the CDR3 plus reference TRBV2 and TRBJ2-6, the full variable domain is EPEVTQTPSHQVTQMGQEVILRCVPISNHLYFYWYRQILGQKVEFLVSFYNNEISEKSEIFDDQFSVERPDGSNFTLKIRSTKLEDSAMYFCASKEAGANVLTFGAGSRLTVL.

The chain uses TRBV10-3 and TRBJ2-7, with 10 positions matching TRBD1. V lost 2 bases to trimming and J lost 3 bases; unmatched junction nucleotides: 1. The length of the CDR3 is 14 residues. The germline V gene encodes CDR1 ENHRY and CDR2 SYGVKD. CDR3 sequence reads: CAISEGDRGYEQYF. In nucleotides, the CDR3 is TGTGCCATCAGTGAGGGGGACAGGGGCTACGAGCAGTACTTC.

CDR3 nucleotides: TGTGCCAGCAGTGCGGCTCCGGGACAGGGGACCGGGGAGCAGTACTTC. As protein: CASSAAPGQGTGEQYF. The chain is built from TRBV25-1 and TRBJ2-7; 10 bases are shared with TRBD1. Germline loops: CDR1 MGHDK, CDR2 SYGVNS. V gave up 4 bases and J gave up 7 bases; unmatched junction bases: 13. The length of the CDR3 is 16 residues.

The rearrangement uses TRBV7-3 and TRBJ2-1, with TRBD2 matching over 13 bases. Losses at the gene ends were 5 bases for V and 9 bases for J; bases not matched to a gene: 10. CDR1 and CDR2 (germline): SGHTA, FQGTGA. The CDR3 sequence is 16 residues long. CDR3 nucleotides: TGTGCCAGCAGCGCCCGACTAGCGGGGGGAAGGGGTGAGCAGTTCTTC. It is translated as CASSARLAGGRGEQFF.